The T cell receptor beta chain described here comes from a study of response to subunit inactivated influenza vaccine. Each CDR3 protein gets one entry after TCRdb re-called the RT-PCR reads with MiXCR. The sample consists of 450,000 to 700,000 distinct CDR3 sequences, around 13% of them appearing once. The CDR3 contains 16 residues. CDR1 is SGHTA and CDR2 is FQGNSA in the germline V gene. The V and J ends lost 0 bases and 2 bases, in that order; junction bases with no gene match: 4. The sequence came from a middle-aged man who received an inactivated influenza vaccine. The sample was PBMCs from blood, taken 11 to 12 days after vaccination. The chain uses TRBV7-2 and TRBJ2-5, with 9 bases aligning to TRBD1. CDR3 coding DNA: TGTGCCAGCAGCTTAGCGGTGGGACAGGGACAAGAGACCCAGTACTTC. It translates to CASSLAVGQGQETQYF.